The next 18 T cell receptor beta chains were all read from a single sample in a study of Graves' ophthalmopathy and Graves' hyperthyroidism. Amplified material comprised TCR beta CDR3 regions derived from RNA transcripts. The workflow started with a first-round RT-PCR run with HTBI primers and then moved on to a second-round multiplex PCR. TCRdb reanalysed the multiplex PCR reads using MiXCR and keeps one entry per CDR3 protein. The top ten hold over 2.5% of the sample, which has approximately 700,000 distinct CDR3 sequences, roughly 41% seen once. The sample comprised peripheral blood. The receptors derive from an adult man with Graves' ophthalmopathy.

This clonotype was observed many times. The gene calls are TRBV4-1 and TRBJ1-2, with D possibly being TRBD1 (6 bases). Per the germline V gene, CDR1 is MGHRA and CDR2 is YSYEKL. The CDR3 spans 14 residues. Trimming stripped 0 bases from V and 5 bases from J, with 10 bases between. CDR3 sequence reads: CASSQDWGQYGYTF. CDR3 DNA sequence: TGCGCCAGCAGCCAAGATTGGGGGCAGTATGGCTACACCTTC.

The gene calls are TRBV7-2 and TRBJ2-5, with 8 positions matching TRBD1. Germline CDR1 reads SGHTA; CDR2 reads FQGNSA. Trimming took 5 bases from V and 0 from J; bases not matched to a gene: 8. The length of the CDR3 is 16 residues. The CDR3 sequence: CASSPGQARYQETQYF. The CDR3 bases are TGTGCCAGCAGCCCGGGACAGGCGAGATACCAAGAGACCCAGTACTTC.

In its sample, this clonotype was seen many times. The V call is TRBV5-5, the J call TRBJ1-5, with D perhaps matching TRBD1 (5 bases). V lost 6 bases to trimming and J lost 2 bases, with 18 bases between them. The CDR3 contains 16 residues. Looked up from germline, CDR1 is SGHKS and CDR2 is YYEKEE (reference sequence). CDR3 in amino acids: CASMGTALRGNQPQHF. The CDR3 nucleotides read TGTGCCAGCATGGGGACCGCATTAAGGGGCAATCAGCCCCAGCATTTT. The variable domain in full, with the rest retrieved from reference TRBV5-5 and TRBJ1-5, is DAGVTQSPTHLIKTRGQQVTLRCSPISGHKSVSWYQQVLGQGPQFIFQYYEKEERGRGNFPDRFSARQFPNYSSELNVNALLLGDSALYLCASMGTALRGNQPQHFGDGTRLSIL.

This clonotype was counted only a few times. CDR3 in amino acids: CASKWGGPQNYGYTF. The CDR3 DNA reads as TGTGCCAGCAAATGGGGGGGGCCACAAAACTATGGCTACACCTTC. This chain uses TRBV10-3 with TRBJ1-2; a possible D gene is TRBD1 (6 bases). Per the germline V gene, CDR1 is ENHRY and CDR2 is SYGVKD. Trimming took 10 bases from V and 2 from J, leaving 20 bases between them. The CDR3 is 15 residues long.

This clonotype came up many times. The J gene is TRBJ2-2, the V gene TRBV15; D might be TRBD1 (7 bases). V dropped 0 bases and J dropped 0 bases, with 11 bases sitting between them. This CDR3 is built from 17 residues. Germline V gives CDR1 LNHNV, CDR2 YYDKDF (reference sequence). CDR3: CATSREPGGTNTGELFF. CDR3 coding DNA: TGTGCCACCAGCAGAGAGCCAGGGGGGACGAACACCGGGGAGCTGTTTTTT.

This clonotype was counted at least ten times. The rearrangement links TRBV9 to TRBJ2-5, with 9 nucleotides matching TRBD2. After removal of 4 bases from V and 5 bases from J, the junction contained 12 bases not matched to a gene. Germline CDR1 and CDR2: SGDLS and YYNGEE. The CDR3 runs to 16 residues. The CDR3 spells CASSFGGRAFGETQYF. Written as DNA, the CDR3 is TGTGCCAGCAGCTTCGGCGGGAGGGCGTTCGGTGAGACCCAGTACTTC. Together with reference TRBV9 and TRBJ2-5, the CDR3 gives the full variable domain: DSGVTQTPKHLITATGQRVTLRCSPRSGDLSVYWYQQSLDQGLQFLIQYYNGEERAKGNILERFSAQQFPDLHSELNLSSLELGDSALYFCASSFGGRAFGETQYFGPGTRLLVL.

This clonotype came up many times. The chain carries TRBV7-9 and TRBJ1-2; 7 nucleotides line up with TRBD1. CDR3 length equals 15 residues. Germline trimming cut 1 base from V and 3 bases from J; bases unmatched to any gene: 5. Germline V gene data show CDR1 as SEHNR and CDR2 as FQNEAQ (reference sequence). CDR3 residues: CASSLGTGEDYGYTF. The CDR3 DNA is TGTGCCAGCAGCTTAGGTACAGGGGAGGACTATGGCTACACCTTC.

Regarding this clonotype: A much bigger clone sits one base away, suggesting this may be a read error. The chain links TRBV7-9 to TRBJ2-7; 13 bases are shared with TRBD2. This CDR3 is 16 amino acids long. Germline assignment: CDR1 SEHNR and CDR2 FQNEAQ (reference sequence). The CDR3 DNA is TGTGCCAGCAGCCAGACTAGCGGGAGGTCCCCCTACGGGCAGTACTTC. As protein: CASSQTSGRSPYGQYF.

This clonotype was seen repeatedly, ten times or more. CDR3 DNA sequence: TGTGCCAGCAGCTTTTCTACAGATAGTCCACCCCTCCACTTT. This translates into CASSFSTDSPPLHF. V usage is TRBV7-8 and J usage is TRBJ1-6, with D unresolved. Germline loops: CDR1 SGHVS, CDR2 FQNEAQ. This CDR3 comprises 14 residues. Deletions cut 3 bases from V and 11 bases from J, with 14 bases between.

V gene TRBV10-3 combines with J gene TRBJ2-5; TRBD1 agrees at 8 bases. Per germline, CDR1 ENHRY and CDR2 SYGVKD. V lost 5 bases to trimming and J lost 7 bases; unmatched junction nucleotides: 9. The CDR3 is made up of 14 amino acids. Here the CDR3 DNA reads TGTGCCATCAGTTGGGCAGGGGGCGGAGGGACCCAGTACTTC. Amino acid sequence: CAISWAGGGGTQYF.

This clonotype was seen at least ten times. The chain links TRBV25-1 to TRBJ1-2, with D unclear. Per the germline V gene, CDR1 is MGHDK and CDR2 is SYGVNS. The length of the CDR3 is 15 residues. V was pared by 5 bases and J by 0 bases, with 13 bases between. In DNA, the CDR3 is TGTGCCAGCAGTCCCCTTTGGGGTTCTAACTATGGCTACACCTTC. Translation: CASSPLWGSNYGYTF.

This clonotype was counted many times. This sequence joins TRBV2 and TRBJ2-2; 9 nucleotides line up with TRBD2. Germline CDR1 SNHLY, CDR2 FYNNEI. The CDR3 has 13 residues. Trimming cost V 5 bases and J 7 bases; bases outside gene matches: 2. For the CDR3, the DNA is TGTGCCAGCAGTAGCGGGGGGCACGGGGAGCTGTTTTTT. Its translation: CASSSGGHGELFF.

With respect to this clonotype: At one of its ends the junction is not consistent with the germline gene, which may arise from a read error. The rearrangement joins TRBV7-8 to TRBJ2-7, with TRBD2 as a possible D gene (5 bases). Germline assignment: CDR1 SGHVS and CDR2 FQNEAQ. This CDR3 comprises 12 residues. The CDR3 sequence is CASAGNTGELYF. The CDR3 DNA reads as TGTGCCAGCGCCGGGAACACCGGGGAGCTGTACTTC.

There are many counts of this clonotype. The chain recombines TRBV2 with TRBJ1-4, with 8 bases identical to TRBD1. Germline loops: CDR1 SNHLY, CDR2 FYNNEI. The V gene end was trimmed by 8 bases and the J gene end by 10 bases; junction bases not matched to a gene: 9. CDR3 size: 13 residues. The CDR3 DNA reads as TGTGCCAGCGACAGGGGACACGGAGGAAAACTGTTTTTT. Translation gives CASDRGHGGKLFF.

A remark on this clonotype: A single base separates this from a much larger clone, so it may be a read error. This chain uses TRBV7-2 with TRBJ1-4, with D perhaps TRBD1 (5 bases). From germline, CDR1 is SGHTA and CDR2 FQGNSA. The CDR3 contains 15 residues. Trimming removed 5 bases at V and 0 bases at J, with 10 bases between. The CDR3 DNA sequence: TGTGCCAGCAGCAACAGGACCGCAACTAATGAAAAACTGTTTTTT. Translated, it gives CASSNRTATNEKLFF.

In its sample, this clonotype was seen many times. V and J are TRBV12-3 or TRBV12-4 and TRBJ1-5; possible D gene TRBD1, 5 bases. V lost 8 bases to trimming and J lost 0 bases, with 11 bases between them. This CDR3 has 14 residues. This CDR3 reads CASLHDSSNQPQHF. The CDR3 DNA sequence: TGTGCCAGCTTGCATGACAGTAGCAATCAGCCCCAGCATTTT.

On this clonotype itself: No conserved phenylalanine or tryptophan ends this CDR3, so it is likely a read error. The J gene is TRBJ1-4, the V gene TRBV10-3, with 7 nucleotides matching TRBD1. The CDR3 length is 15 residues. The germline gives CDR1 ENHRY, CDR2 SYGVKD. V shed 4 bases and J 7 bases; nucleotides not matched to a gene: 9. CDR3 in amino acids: CAISAPGTAFEKLFL. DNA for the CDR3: TGTGCCATCAGTGCGCCCGGGACAGCGTTTGAAAAACTGTTTTTA.

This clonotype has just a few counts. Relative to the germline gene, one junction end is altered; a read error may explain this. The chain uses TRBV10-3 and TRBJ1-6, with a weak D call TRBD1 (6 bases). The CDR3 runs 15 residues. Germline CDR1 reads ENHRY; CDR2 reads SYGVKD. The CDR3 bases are TGTGCCAGCAGTTACGGGGGCCCCATGGACTCACCCCTCCACTTT. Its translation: CASSYGGPMDSPLHF.